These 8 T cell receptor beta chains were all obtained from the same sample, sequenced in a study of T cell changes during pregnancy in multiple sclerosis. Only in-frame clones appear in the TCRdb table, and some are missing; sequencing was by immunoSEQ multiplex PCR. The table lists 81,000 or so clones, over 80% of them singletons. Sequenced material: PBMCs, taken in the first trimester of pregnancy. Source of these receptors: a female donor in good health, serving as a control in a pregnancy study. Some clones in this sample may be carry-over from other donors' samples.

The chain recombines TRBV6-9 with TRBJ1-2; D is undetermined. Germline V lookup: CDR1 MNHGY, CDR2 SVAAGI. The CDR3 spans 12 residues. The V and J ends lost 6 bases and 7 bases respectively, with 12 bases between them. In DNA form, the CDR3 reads TGTGCCAGCAGCGCGACAAGATTTGGCTACACCTTC. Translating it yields CASSATRFGYTF.

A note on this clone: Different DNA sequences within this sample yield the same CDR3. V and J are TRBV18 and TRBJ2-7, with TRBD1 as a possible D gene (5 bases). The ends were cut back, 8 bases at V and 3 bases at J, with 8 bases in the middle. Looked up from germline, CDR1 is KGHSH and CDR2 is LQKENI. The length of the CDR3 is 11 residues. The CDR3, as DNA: TGTGCCAGCAGGGGATACTACGAGCAGTACTTC. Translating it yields CASRGYYEQYF. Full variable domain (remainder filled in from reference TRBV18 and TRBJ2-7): NAGVMQNPRHLVRRRGQEARLRCSPMKGHSHVYWYRQLPEEGLKFMVYLQKENIIDESGMPKERFSAEFPKEGPSILRIQQVVRGDSAAYFCASRGYYEQYFGPGTRLTVT.

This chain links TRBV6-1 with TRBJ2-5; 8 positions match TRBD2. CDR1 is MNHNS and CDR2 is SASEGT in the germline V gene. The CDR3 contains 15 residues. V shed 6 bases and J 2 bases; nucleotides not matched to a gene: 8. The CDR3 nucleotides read TGTGCCAGCAGCCCACTAAGCGGGGGTCAAGAGACCCAGTACTTC. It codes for CASSPLSGGQETQYF.

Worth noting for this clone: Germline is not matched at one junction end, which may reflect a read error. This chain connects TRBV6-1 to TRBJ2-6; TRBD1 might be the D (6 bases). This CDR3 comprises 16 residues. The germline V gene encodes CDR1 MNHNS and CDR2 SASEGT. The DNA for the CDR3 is TGTGCCAGCAGTGGAGCCCAGGGGTCTGGGGTCAACGTCCTGACTTTC. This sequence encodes CASSGAQGSGVNVLTF.

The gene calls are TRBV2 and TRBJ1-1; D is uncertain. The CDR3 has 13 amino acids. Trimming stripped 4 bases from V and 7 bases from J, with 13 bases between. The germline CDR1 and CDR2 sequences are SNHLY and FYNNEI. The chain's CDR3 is CASSVKVSSEAFF. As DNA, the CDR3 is TGTGCCAGCAGTGTGAAGGTTTCTAGTGAAGCTTTCTTT.

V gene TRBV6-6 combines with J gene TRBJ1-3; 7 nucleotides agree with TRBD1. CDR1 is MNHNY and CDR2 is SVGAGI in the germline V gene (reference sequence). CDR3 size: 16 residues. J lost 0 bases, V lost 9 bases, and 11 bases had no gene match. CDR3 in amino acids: CASLQGMALSGNTIYF. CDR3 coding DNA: TGTGCCAGTCTACAGGGGATGGCCCTCTCTGGAAACACCATATATTTT.

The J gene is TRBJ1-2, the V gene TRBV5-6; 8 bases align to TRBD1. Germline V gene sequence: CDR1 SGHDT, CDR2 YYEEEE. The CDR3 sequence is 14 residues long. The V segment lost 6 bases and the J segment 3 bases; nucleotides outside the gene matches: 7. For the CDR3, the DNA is TGTGCCAGCACCAAGACAGGGGAGGACTATGGCTACACCTTC. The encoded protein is CASTKTGEDYGYTF.

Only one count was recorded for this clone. The CDR3 sequence: CASSSSSGNVNEQFF. The CDR3 region has the DNA TGTGCCAGCTCGTCTAGTAGCGGGAATGTGAATGAGCAGTTCTTC. The rearrangement joins TRBV18 to TRBJ2-1, with 8 bases identical to TRBD2. The CDR3 consists of 15 residues. The V gene's germline CDR1 is KGHSH and CDR2 LQKENI. J was trimmed by 7 bases and V by 6 bases; bases with no gene match: 11.